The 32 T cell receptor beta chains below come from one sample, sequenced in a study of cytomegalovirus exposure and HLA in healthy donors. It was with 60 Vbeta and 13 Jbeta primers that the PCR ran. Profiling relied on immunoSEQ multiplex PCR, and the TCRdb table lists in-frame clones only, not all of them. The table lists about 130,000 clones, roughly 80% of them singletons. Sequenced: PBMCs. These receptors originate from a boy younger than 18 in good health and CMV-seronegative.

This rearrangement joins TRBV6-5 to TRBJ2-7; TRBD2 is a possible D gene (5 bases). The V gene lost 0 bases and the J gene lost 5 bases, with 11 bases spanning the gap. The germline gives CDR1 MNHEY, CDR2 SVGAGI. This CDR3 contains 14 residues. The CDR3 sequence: CASSYSDSPDEQYF. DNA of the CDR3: TGTGCCAGCAGTTACTCGGACTCCCCGGACGAGCAGTACTTC.

The CDR3 loop is CASSLTRDTLHKQFF. The CDR3 DNA reads as TGTGCCAGCAGCTTGACGAGGGACACCCTCCACAAGCAGTTCTTC. The gene calls are TRBV5-4 and TRBJ2-1; TRBD1 might be the D (6 bases). Germline CDR1 reads SGHNT; CDR2 reads YYREEE (reference sequence). Deletions cut 1 base from V and 11 bases from J, with 19 bases between. This CDR3 contains 15 residues.

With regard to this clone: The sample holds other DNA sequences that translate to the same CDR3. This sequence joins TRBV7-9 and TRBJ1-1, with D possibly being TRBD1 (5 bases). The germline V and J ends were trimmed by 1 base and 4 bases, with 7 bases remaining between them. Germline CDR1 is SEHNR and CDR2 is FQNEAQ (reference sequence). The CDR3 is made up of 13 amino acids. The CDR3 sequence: CASSLGGGTEAFF. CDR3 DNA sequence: TGTGCCAGCAGCTTAGGGGGGGGCACTGAAGCTTTCTTT.

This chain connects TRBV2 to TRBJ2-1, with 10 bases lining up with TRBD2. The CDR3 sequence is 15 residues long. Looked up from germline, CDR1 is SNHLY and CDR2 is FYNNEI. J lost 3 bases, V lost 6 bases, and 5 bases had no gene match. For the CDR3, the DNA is TGTGCCAGCAGGGACGGACTAGCGGACTACAATGAGCAGTTCTTC. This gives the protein CASRDGLADYNEQFF.

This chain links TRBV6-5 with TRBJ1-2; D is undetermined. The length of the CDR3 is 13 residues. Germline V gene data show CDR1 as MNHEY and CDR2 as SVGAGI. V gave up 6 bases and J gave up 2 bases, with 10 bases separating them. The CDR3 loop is CASSSGGNYGYTF. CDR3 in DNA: TGTGCCAGCAGCTCGGGTGGAAACTATGGCTACACCTTC.

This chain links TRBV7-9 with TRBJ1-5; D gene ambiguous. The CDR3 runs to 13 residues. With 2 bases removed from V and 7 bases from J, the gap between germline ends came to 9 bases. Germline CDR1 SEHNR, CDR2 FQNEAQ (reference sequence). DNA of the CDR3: TGTGCCAGCAGCTTAACGAGTGTACAGCCCCAGCATTTT. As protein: CASSLTSVQPQHF.

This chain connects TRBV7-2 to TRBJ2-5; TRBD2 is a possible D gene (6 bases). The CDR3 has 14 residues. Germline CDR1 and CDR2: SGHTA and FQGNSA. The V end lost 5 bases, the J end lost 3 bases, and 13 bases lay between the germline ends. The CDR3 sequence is CASSPPREEETQYF. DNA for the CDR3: TGTGCCAGCAGCCCCCCCAGGGAGGAAGAGACCCAGTACTTC.

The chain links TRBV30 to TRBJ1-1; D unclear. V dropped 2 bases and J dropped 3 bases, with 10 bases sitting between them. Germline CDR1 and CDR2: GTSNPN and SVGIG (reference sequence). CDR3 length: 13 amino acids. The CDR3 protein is CAWSSGSYTEAFF. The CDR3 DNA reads TGTGCCTGGAGTTCAGGCTCTTACACTGAAGCTTTCTTT.

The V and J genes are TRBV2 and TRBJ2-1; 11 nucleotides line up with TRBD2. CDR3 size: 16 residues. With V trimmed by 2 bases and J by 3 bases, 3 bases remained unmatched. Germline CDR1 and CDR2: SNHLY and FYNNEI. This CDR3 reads CASSEQLAGVYNEQFF. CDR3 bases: TGTGCCAGCAGTGAACAACTAGCGGGAGTCTACAATGAGCAGTTCTTC.

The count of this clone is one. The CDR3 here is CASSQSGGTADDGYTF. The CDR3 bases are TGCGCCAGCAGTCAATCTGGAGGGACGGCGGATGATGGCTACACCTTC. This chain links TRBV23-1 with TRBJ1-2, with D possibly TRBD1 on 5 matching bases. TRBV23-1 is placed among ORFs of uncertain function. The V end lost 0 bases, the J end lost 6 bases, and 17 bases lay between the germline ends. The CDR3 covers 16 residues.

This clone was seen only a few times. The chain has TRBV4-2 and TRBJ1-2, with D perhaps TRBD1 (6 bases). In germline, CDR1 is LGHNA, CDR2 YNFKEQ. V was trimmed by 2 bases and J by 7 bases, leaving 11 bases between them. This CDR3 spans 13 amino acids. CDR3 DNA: TGTGCCAGCAGCCAATTGGGGGCTAGTGGCTACACCTTC. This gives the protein CASSQLGASGYTF.

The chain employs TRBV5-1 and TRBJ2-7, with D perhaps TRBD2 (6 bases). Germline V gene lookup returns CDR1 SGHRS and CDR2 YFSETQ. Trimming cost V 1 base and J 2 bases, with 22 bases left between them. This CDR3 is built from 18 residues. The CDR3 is CASSLRLGGNIPPYEQYF. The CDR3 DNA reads TGCGCCAGCAGCTTGCGTCTGGGAGGAAATATCCCACCCTACGAGCAGTACTTC.

The CDR3 loop is CASSQFTPRQGAGYTF. The CDR3 nucleotides read TGTGCCAGCTCTCAGTTTACCCCGAGACAGGGTGCTGGCTACACCTTC. J is TRBJ1-2 and V is TRBV28; 7 bases map to TRBD1. V shed 8 bases, J shed 7 bases, and the junction held 19 bases outside the gene matches. The CDR3 is made up of 16 amino acids. The V gene's germline CDR1 is MDHEN and CDR2 SYDVKM.

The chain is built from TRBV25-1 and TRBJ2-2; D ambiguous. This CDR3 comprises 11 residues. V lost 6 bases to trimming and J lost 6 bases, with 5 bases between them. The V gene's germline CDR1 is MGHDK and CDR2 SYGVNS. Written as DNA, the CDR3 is TGTGCCAGCAGCCTATCCGGGGAGCTGTTTTTT. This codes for CASSLSGELFF. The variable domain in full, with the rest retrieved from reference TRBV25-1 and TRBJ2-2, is EADIYQTPRYLVIGTGKKITLECSQTMGHDKMYWYQQDPGMELHLIHYSYGVNSTEKGDLSSESTVSRIRTEHFPLTLESARPSHTSQYLCASSLSGELFFGEGSRLTVL.

The CDR3 region has the DNA TGTGCCAGCTCACCACCGTTCGTTGGAGGTCATGAGCAGTTCTTC. Residues: CASSPPFVGGHEQFF. The rearrangement joins TRBV18 to TRBJ2-1, with a tentative D call TRBD2 (5 bases). The CDR3 totals 15 residues. V lost 0 bases, J lost 8 bases, and 14 bases lay in between. The germline V gene has CDR1 KGHSH and CDR2 LQKENI.

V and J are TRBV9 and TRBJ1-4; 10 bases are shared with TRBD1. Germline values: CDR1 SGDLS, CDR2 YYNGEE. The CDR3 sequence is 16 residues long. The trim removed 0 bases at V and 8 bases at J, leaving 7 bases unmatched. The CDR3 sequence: CASSVEWDRGREKLFF. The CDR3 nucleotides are TGTGCCAGCAGCGTAGAGTGGGACAGGGGTCGCGAAAAACTGTTTTTT.

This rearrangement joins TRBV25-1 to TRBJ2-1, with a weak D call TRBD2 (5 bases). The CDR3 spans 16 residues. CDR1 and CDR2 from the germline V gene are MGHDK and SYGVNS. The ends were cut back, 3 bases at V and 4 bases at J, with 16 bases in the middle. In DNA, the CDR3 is TGTGCCAGCAGTGACCCCGCCGGGAACCAGTACAATGAGCAGTTCTTC. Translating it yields CASSDPAGNQYNEQFF.

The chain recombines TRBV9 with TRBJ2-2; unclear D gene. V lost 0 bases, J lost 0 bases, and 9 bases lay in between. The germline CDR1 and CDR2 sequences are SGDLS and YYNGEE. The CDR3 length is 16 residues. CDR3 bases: TGTGCCAGCAGCGTAGCGAACAACACGAACACCGGGGAGCTGTTTTTT. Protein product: CASSVANNTNTGELFF.

The CDR3 loop reads CASGSPNEQFF. The CDR3 region has the DNA TGTGCCAGCGGGAGTCCCAATGAGCAGTTCTTC. The V call is TRBV9, the J call TRBJ2-1; possibly TRBD2 for D (5 bases). Germline loops: CDR1 SGDLS, CDR2 YYNGEE. This CDR3 comprises 11 residues. Trimming shortened V by 7 bases and J by 6 bases, and 8 bases separated the two germline ends.

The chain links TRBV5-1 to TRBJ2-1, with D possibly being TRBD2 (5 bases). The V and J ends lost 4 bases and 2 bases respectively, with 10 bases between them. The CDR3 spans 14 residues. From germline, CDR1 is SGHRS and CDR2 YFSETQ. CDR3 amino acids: CASSLLVPYNEQFF. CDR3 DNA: TGCGCCAGCAGCCTACTAGTTCCCTACAATGAGCAGTTCTTC.

CDR3 sequence reads: CASSRDRDPNTEAFF. CDR3 nucleotide sequence: TGTGCCAGCAGCCGGGACAGGGACCCTAACACTGAAGCTTTCTTT. The chain recombines TRBV7-2 with TRBJ1-1; 9 positions match TRBD1. CDR3 length: 15 residues. Per the germline V gene, CDR1 is SGHTA and CDR2 is FQGNSA. V trimming: 5 bases; J trimming: 2 bases; junction bases outside the gene matches: 6.

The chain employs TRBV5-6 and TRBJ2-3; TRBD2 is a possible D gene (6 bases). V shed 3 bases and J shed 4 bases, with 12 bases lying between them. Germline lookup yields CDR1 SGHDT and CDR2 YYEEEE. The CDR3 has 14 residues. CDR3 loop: CASSSRDSADTQYF. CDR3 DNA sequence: TGTGCCAGCAGCTCCCGGGACTCGGCAGATACGCAGTATTTT.

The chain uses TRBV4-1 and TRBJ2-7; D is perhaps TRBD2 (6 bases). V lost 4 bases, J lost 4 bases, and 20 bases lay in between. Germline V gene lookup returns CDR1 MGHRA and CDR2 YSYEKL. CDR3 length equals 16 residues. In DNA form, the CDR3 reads TGCGCCAGCAGCCTCTTCGGCGGCGGGAAGGAGTACGAGCAGTACTTC. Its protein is CASSLFGGGKEYEQYF.

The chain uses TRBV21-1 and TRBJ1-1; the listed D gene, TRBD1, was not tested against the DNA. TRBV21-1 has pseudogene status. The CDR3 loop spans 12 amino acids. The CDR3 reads CARRTPNTEAFF. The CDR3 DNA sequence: TGTGCCAGAAGGACACCAAACACTGAAGCTTTCTTT.

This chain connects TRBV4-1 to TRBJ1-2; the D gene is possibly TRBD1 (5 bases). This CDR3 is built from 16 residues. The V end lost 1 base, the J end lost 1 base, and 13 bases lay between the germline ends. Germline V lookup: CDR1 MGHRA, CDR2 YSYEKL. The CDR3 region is CASSQAGVEVNYGYTF. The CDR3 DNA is TGCGCCAGCAGCCAAGCGGGGGTCGAGGTTAACTATGGCTACACCTTC.

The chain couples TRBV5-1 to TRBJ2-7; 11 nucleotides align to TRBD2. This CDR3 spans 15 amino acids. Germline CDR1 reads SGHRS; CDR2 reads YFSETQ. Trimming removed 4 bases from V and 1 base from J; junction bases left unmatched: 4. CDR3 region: CASSPRTSGSYEQYF. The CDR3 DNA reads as TGCGCCAGCAGCCCACGGACTAGCGGGTCCTACGAGCAGTACTTC.

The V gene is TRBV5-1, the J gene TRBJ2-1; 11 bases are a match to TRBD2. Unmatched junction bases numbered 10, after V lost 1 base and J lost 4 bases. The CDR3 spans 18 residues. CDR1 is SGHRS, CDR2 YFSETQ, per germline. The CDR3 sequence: CASSLISTSGSLYNEQFF. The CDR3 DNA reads TGCGCCAGCAGCTTGATTTCAACTAGCGGGAGTCTTTACAATGAGCAGTTCTTC.

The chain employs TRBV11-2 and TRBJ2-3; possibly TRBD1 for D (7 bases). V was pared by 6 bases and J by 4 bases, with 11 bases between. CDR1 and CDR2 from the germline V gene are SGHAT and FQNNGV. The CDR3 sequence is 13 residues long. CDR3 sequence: CASRGGGPDTQYF. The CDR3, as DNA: TGTGCCAGCAGAGGAGGGGGCCCAGATACGCAGTATTTT.

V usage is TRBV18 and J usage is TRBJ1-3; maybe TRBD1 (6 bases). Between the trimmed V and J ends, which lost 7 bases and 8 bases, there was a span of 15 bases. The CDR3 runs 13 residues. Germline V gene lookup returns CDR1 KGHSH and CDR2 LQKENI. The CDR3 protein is CASFSEQGHTIYF. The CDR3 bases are TGTGCCAGCTTTTCTGAACAGGGCCACACCATATATTTT.

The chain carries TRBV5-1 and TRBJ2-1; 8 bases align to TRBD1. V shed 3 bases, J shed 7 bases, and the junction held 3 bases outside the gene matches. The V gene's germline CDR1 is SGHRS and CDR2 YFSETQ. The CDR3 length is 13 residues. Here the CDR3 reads CASSSTGGNEQFF. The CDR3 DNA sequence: TGCGCCAGCAGCTCTACAGGGGGGAATGAGCAGTTCTTC.

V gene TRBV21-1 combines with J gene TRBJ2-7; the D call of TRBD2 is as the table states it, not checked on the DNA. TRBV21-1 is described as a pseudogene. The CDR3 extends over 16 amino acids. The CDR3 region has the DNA TGTGCCAGCAGCAAAGCCTCAGAGAGGGTAATGGGCGAGCAGTACTTC. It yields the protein CASSKASERVMGEQYF.

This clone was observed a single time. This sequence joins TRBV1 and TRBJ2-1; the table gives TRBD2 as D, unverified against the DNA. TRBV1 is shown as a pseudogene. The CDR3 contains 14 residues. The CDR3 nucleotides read TGCACCAGCAGCCAAGAGTCCGGGTACGATGAGCAGTTCTTC. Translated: CTSSQESGYDEQFF.